This T cell receptor (beta chain) was retrieved from a study of blood T cells in healthy people across ages. There were healthy Caucasian individuals from Russia, aged roughly 6 to 90, serving as donors. They isolated at least 6 million PBMCs from each sample. The ends were cut back, 6 bases at V and 5 bases at J, with 19 bases in the middle. The CDR3 has 15 residues. Germline CDR1 is DFQATT and CDR2 is SNEGSKA (reference sequence). With a J-beta primer mix and a sample-barcoded 5' primer, a second PCR ran about 6 to 11 cycles. A tag from a template-switch adaptor with 12 random nucleotides marked each cDNA molecule. TCRdb called the 5' RACE reads again in MiXCR, with one record for every CDR3 protein. This sample has about 400,000 distinct CDR3 sequences; over 45% occur once, and the top ten carry under 65%.

The clonotype was recovered from a man in his 60s in good health. The sequencing sample was made of blood. This chain connects TRBV20-1 to TRBJ2-2; tentative D call: TRBD1 (7 bases). The CDR3 DNA is TGCAGTGCCTCTTTAACAGGGGCGGGGACCGGGGAGCTGTTTTTT. It specifies CSASLTGAGTGELFF.